The T cell receptor beta chain described here comes from a study of blood T cell repertoires in COVID-19. Looking at the study overall: Researchers got acute and convalescent COVID-19 samples from the United States, Italy and Spain. T cells, B-cell-depleted T cells, or PBMCs supplied cDNA or gDNA.

Between the trimmed V and J ends, which lost 2 bases and 2 bases, there was a span of 14 bases. The CDR3 totals 16 residues. Per the germline V gene, CDR1 is MNHNS and CDR2 is SASEGT. In the original workflow: Nucleated cell number was recorded as an estimate derived from reference gene primer amplification. Sequenced by immunoSEQ multiplex PCR; TCRdb stores in-frame clones only, minus some. D and trimming were read from the DNA, whereas the V and J calls and clone size are those reported in that table. The repertoire holds 90,000 to 110,000 clones, with 75% to 85% as singletons. Sequenced: peripheral blood. The chain uses TRBV6-1 and TRBJ2-3; D is perhaps TRBD1 (5 bases). This receptor was taken from a woman aged 70-85 years with acute or convalescent COVID-19. The CDR3 sequence: CASSETRAPPTDTQYF. The CDR3 nucleotides are TGTGCCAGCAGTGAAACCAGGGCTCCACCCACAGATACGCAGTATTTT.